This TCR beta chain was retrieved from a study of blood T cell repertoires in COVID-19. The wider study: Nucleic acid was either cDNA or gDNA, and it came from T cells, B-cell-depleted T cells, or PBMCs.

Authors' methods: Amplification of reference gene primers was used by the study to estimate nucleated cell counts. The protocol was immunoSEQ multiplex PCR, while the TCRdb copy is restricted to in-frame clones and leaves out a portion. V, J and clone size derive from that table, while D and trimming were established from the DNA sequence. Of around 69,000 clones listed, around 84% are singletons. CDR3 size: 15 residues. The germline CDR1 and CDR2 sequences are LNHDA and SQIVND (reference sequence). V gave up 2 bases and J gave up 5 bases; unmatched junction bases: 6. This clone was observed a few times.

Sequencing used peripheral blood. The sequence came from a man aged 50-59 years with active COVID-19. This chain joins TRBV19 and TRBJ1-5, with 7 bases fitting TRBD1. The CDR3 DNA is TGTGCCAGTAGTATATCCCCGACAGGGTATCAGCCCCAGCATTTT. Amino acid sequence: CASSISPTGYQPQHF.